A single sample is the source of the 3 T cell receptor beta chains below, sequenced in a study of blood T cell repertoires in COVID-19. Sequencing was performed with immunoSEQ multiplex PCR; in TCRdb, only in-frame clones are kept and a portion is missing. This table holds about 290,000 clones, approximately 90% found once. The specimen sequenced was peripheral blood. These receptors were taken from a man aged 40-50 years with acute or convalescent COVID-19.

The chain carries TRBV29-1 and TRBJ1-1; no definite D call. Looked up from germline, CDR1 is SQVTM and CDR2 is ANQGSEA. The length of the CDR3 is 13 residues. Trimming pared 3 bases from V and 1 base from J, leaving 9 bases between. CDR3 bases: TGCAGCGTTGAGCGGACTACGAACACTGAAGCTTTCTTT. It translates to CSVERTTNTEAFF.

The gene calls are TRBV19 and TRBJ2-7, with 7 nucleotides matching TRBD2. This CDR3 has 15 amino acids. CDR1 is LNHDA and CDR2 is SQIVND in the germline V gene (reference sequence). Trimming cost V 1 base and J 3 bases; bases outside gene matches: 6. The CDR3 sequence: CASSIGLRGDYEQYF. CDR3 bases: TGTGCCAGTAGTATAGGACTCCGGGGGGACTACGAGCAGTACTTC.

The V and J genes are TRBV29-1 and TRBJ2-7, with TRBD1 identical over 7 bases. The CDR3 runs 14 residues. Germline lookup yields CDR1 SQVTM and CDR2 ANQGSEA. V was pared by 1 base and J by 2 bases, with 5 bases of the junction left unmatched. CDR3 amino acids: CSVEGTGGTYEQYF. The CDR3 region has the DNA TGCAGCGTTGAAGGGACAGGCGGTACCTACGAGCAGTACTTC.